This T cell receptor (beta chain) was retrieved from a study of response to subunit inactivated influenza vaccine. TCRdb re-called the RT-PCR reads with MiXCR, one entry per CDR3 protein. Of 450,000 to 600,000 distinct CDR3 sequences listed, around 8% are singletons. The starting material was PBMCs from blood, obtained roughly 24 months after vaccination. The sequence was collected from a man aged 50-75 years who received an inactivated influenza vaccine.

Here the CDR3 DNA reads TGTGCCAGCAGCTCGAGACGGCTATCTCAAGAGACCCAGTACTTC. It is translated as CASSSRRLSQETQYF. The chain has TRBV12-3 or TRBV12-4 and TRBJ2-5; no clear D. This CDR3 region has 15 residues. The V and J ends lost 6 bases and 2 bases respectively, with 16 bases between them.